These 24 T cell receptor beta chains were sequenced from one sample in a study of T cell repertoires in cytomegalovirus infection. TCRdb passed the reads through MiXCR, listing each CDR3 protein once. The repertoire has under 250,000 distinct CDR3 sequences, under 8.5% of them found once; the top ten carry about 6%. The specimen sequenced was PBMCs. These receptor sequences come from a human donor in good health (CMV status not recorded). Some clones in this sample may be carry-over from other donors' samples.

This clonotype was counted only a few times. V gene TRBV20-1 combines with J gene TRBJ2-3; 8 bases map to TRBD2. J gave up 5 bases and V 0 bases, and 4 bases lay outside the gene matches. The CDR3 contains 14 residues. Germline V gene lookup returns CDR1 DFQATT and CDR2 SNEGSKA (reference sequence). CDR3: CSARDGGARDTQYF. The CDR3 coding sequence is TGCAGTGCTAGAGACGGGGGGGCACGAGATACGCAGTATTTT.

This clonotype has at least ten counts. The chain joins TRBV6-2 or TRBV6-3 to TRBJ1-1; TRBD1 matches at 7 bases. Germline V gene sequence: CDR1 MNHEY, CDR2 SVGEGT. With V trimmed by 6 bases and J by 2 bases, 6 bases remained unmatched. CDR3 length equals 14 residues. The CDR3 spells CASRRTGPNTEAFF. CDR3 sequence (DNA): TGTGCCAGCAGGCGGACAGGACCTAACACTGAAGCTTTCTTT.

In its sample, this clonotype was seen many times. The V and J genes are TRBV7-2 and TRBJ2-3; 11 bases map to TRBD1. Unmatched junction bases numbered 2, after V lost 0 bases and J lost 6 bases. The CDR3 is made up of 15 amino acids. Germline V gives CDR1 SGHTA, CDR2 FQGNSA. DNA of the CDR3: TGTGCCAGCAGCTTAGCAGGGACAGGGGGTGATACGCAGTATTTT. Translation: CASSLAGTGGDTQYF. Complete variable domain (other parts from reference TRBV7-2 and TRBJ2-3): GAGVSQSPSNKVTEKGKDVELRCDPISGHTALYWYRQSLGQGLEFLIYFQGNSAPDKSGLPSDRFSAERTGGSVSTLTIQRTQQEDSAVYLCASSLAGTGGDTQYFGPGTRLTVL.

This chain uses TRBV4-1 with TRBJ2-5; the D gene could be TRBD1 or TRBD2 (5 bases each). V lost 1 base to trimming and J lost 5 bases, with 17 bases between them. Germline V lookup: CDR1 MGHRA, CDR2 YSYEKL. The CDR3 spans 16 residues. The CDR3: CASSQVRDEWSETQYF. The DNA for the CDR3 is TGCGCCAGCAGCCAAGTCCGGGACGAGTGGTCTGAGACCCAGTACTTC.

At least ten counts were recorded for this clonotype. This chain uses TRBV7-2 with TRBJ2-1, with 9 bases aligning to TRBD2. V was clipped by 2 bases and J by 5 bases; unmatched bases: 7. This CDR3 has 16 residues. Germline-derived CDR1 and CDR2 are SGHTA and FQGNSA. As DNA, the CDR3 is TGTGCCAGCAGCTTAACCCTAGCGGGGAATAACAATGAGCAGTTCTTC. Protein product: CASSLTLAGNNNEQFF.

The V call is TRBV2, the J call TRBJ1-3; D unresolved. This CDR3 contains 16 residues. Germline CDR1 and CDR2: SNHLY and FYNNEI. Trimming removed 4 bases from V and 1 base from J, with 14 bases in between. CDR3 sequence: CASSGHIQTSGNTIYF. CDR3 nucleotide sequence: TGTGCCAGCAGTGGTCATATACAGACTTCTGGAAACACCATATATTTT.

The sample holds many counts of this clonotype. The J gene is TRBJ2-5, the V gene TRBV5-1; 7 bases are shared with TRBD2. Germline V lookup: CDR1 SGHRS, CDR2 YFSETQ. V shed 2 bases and J 5 bases; nucleotides not matched to a gene: 9. The CDR3 is made up of 15 amino acids. DNA of the CDR3: TGCGCCAGCAGCTTCCAACGGGCGGGAGTGGAGACCCAGTACTTC. Translating it yields CASSFQRAGVETQYF. The full variable domain, completed using reference TRBV5-1 and TRBJ2-5, is KAGVTQTPRYLIKTRGQQVTLSCSPISGHRSVSWYQQTPGQGLQFLFEYFSETQRNKGNFPGRFSGRQFSNSRSEMNVSTLELGDSALYLCASSFQRAGVETQYFGPGTRLLVL.

This clonotype was detected many times. The chain has TRBV11-2 and TRBJ2-2, with D possibly being TRBD2 (6 bases). The CDR3 runs 14 residues. V was pared by 4 bases and J by 4 bases, with 10 bases between. CDR1 is SGHAT, CDR2 FQNNGV, per germline. The CDR3: CASSSGLATGELFF. The CDR3, as DNA: TGTGCCAGCAGCTCGGGACTTGCCACCGGGGAGCTGTTTTTT.

This clonotype came up many times. The gene calls are TRBV27 and TRBJ1-2; TRBD1 aligns across 7 bases. The germline V gene has CDR1 MNHEY and CDR2 SMNVEV (reference sequence). The CDR3 totals 13 residues. After removal of 5 bases from V and 4 bases from J, the junction contained 4 bases not matched to a gene. The CDR3: CASSLPGGYGYTF. The CDR3 DNA reads TGTGCCAGCAGTCTACCAGGGGGCTATGGCTACACCTTC.

In its sample, this clonotype was seen many times. The V and J genes are TRBV7-2 and TRBJ2-7; 8 nucleotides match TRBD2. Per the germline V gene, CDR1 is SGHTA and CDR2 is FQGNSA. The length of the CDR3 is 15 residues. V was pared by 4 bases and J by 6 bases, with 11 bases of the junction left unmatched. The CDR3 sequence is CASSSNRDRGGEQYF. The CDR3 DNA reads as TGTGCCAGCAGCTCCAACCGCGACCGGGGGGGCGAGCAGTACTTC. Full variable domain (outside the CDR3, taken from reference TRBV7-2 and TRBJ2-7): GAGVSQSPSNKVTEKGKDVELRCDPISGHTALYWYRQSLGQGLEFLIYFQGNSAPDKSGLPSDRFSAERTGGSVSTLTIQRTQQEDSAVYLCASSSNRDRGGEQYFGPGTRLTVT.

The chain is built from TRBV5-1 and TRBJ1-2; D is uncertain. CDR3 size: 15 residues. V lost 0 bases and J 3 bases, leaving 12 bases between the germline ends. Per the germline V gene, CDR1 is SGHRS and CDR2 is YFSETQ. The CDR3 protein is CASSLEVGSDYGYTF. For the CDR3, the DNA is TGCGCCAGCAGCTTGGAGGTGGGGAGCGACTATGGCTACACCTTC.

This clonotype was detected ten times or more. V is TRBV29-1 and J is TRBJ2-7, with 7 bases fitting TRBD1. The CDR3 has 14 amino acids. V was clipped by 5 bases and J by 6 bases; unmatched bases: 13. Germline assignment: CDR1 SQVTM and CDR2 ANQGSEA. In nucleotides, the CDR3 is TGCAGCGTTCGACGTGGACAGGCCGCTAGCGAGCAGTACTTC. This gives the protein CSVRRGQAASEQYF.

This clonotype was seen ten or more times. The V call is TRBV7-2, the J call TRBJ1-1, with a possible D match to TRBD1 (5 bases). CDR1 is SGHTA and CDR2 is FQGNSA in the germline V gene. The CDR3 totals 14 residues. Trimming took off 5 bases at V and 4 bases at J, with 14 bases between the two ends. CDR3 DNA: TGTGCCAGCAGCAAACTTCTAGGGACCACTGAAGCTTTCTTT. Translation gives CASSKLLGTTEAFF.

This clonotype was counted many times. This chain joins TRBV12-3 or TRBV12-4 and TRBJ1-2; tentative D call: TRBD1 (6 bases). The length of the CDR3 is 14 residues. With 3 bases removed from V and 0 bases from J, the gap between germline ends came to 8 bases. CDR3 sequence: CASSLDRTNYGYTF. The CDR3, as DNA: TGTGCCAGCAGTTTGGACAGAACTAACTATGGCTACACCTTC.

This clonotype was observed at least ten times. The V call is TRBV7-2, the J call TRBJ2-5, with a weak D call TRBD1 (6 bases). Per the germline V gene, CDR1 is SGHTA and CDR2 is FQGNSA. V gave up 4 bases and J gave up 0 bases, with 15 bases separating them. The length of the CDR3 is 16 residues. The CDR3 nucleotides read TGTGCCAGCAGCTGGGCAAGGGCAGGGGACCAAGAGACCCAGTACTTC. It specifies CASSWARAGDQETQYF. Complete variable domain (other parts from reference TRBV7-2 and TRBJ2-5): GAGVSQSPSNKVTEKGKDVELRCDPISGHTALYWYRQSLGQGLEFLIYFQGNSAPDKSGLPSDRFSAERTGGSVSTLTIQRTQQEDSAVYLCASSWARAGDQETQYFGPGTRLLVL.

This clonotype was detected ten times or more. The J gene is TRBJ2-3, the V gene TRBV7-6; D is uncertain. V lost 4 bases, J lost 2 bases, and 13 bases lay in between. Germline-derived CDR1 and CDR2 are SGHVS and FNYEAQ. CDR3 size: 15 residues. CDR3 nucleotides: TGTGCCAGCAGCTGGGCGGAGAGATTCACAGATACGCAGTATTTT. Translation: CASSWAERFTDTQYF.

The table lists this clonotype with many counts. V is TRBV6-2 or TRBV6-3 and J is TRBJ2-7; 8 nucleotides align to TRBD1. CDR1 is MNHEY, CDR2 SVGEGT, per germline. CDR3 size: 16 residues. V shed 4 bases, J shed 0 bases, and the junction held 8 bases outside the gene matches. CDR3 bases: TGTGCCAGCAGTTCCTCGGACAGGGTATTCTCCTACGAGCAGTACTTC. The encoded protein is CASSSSDRVFSYEQYF.

The gene calls are TRBV5-5 and TRBJ2-7; 7 bases are shared with TRBD2. With V trimmed by 4 bases and J by 0 bases, 7 bases remained unmatched. Germline values: CDR1 SGHKS, CDR2 YYEKEE (reference sequence). The CDR3 runs 15 residues. CDR3 DNA: TGTGCCAGCAGCCCCCGGGGGGAAAACTCCTACGAGCAGTACTTC. Amino acids: CASSPRGENSYEQYF.

The DNA of the CDR3 is TGTGCCAGCAGCTTTTTCCCCAGGGCGACTGAAGCTTTCTTT. Translating gives CASSFFPRATEAFF. V usage is TRBV5-6 and J usage is TRBJ1-1; a weak D match, TRBD1 (5 bases). The CDR3 contains 14 residues. Trimming removed 2 bases at V and 5 bases at J, with 13 bases between. The V gene's germline CDR1 is SGHDT and CDR2 YYEEEE. The full variable domain, in which reference TRBV5-6 and TRBJ1-1 provide the parts outside the CDR3, is DAGVTQSPTHLIKTRGQQVTLRCSPKSGHDTVSWYQQALGQGPQFIFQYYEEEERQRGNFPDRFSGHQFPNYSSELNVNALLLGDSALYLCASSFFPRATEAFFGQGTRLTVV.

This clonotype was picked up many times. The rearrangement uses TRBV7-8 and TRBJ1-1, with D perhaps matching TRBD1 (6 bases). The ends were cut back, 5 bases at V and 3 bases at J, with 16 bases in the middle. Germline CDR1 reads SGHVS; CDR2 reads FQNEAQ. The length of the CDR3 is 15 residues. Here the CDR3 reads CASSRPNAGDTEAFF. CDR3 DNA sequence: TGTGCCAGCAGCCGACCCAACGCAGGGGACACTGAAGCTTTCTTT.

Ten or more counts support this clonotype. The V and J genes are TRBV7-2 and TRBJ1-1, with a weak D call TRBD1 (5 bases). CDR1 SGHTA and CDR2 FQGNSA come from the germline V gene. The V end was cut by 8 bases, the J end by 5 bases, with 21 bases between. The CDR3 is made up of 15 amino acids. In DNA, the CDR3 is TGTGCCAGCGCGTGGGGGGGGGGGAAAAAAACTGAAGCTTTCTTT. This sequence encodes CASAWGGGKKTEAFF.

This clonotype was seen ten or more times. This rearrangement joins TRBV7-2 to TRBJ2-2, with 11 bases fitting TRBD2. Germline V gives CDR1 SGHTA, CDR2 FQGNSA. This CDR3 is built from 17 residues. The trim removed 2 bases at V and 0 bases at J, leaving 2 bases unmatched. The chain's CDR3 is CASSLLGLAANTGELFF. The DNA for the CDR3 is TGTGCCAGCAGCTTACTGGGACTAGCGGCGAACACCGGGGAGCTGTTTTTT.

The table lists this clonotype with many counts. This chain connects TRBV29-1 to TRBJ2-2; 9 nucleotides agree with TRBD1. The CDR3 is made up of 17 amino acids. CDR1 is SQVTM, CDR2 ANQGSEA, per germline. Germline trimming cut 7 bases from V and 4 bases from J; bases unmatched to any gene: 16. The CDR3 bases are TGCAGCGCTGACATTAACCGGGACAGGGACGCCACCGGGGAGCTGTTTTTT. As protein: CSADINRDRDATGELFF.

The sample holds many counts of this clonotype. Written as DNA, the CDR3 is TGTGCCAGCAGCTTCGGCCGCGGGGGTGGTTATGGCTACACCTTC. Its translation is CASSFGRGGGYGYTF. The J gene is TRBJ1-2, the V gene TRBV7-2, with D possibly matching TRBD1 (5 bases). Germline assignment: CDR1 SGHTA and CDR2 FQGNSA. Trimming pared 3 bases from V and 5 bases from J, leaving 16 bases between. The CDR3 extends over 15 amino acids.